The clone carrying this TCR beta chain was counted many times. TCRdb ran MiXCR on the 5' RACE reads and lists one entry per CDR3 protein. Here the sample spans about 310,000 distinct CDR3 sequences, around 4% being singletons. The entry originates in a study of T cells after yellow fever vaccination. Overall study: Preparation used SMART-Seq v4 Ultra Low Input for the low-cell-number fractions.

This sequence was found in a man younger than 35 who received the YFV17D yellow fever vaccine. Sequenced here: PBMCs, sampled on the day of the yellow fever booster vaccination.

The CDR3 is CASSLEPQETQYF. CDR3 nucleotide sequence: TGCGCCAGCAGCTTGGAGCCCCAAGAGACCCAGTACTTC. The chain has TRBV5-1 and TRBJ2-5; no reliable D call. Trimming stripped 0 bases from V and 1 base from J, with 4 bases between. There are 13 residues in the CDR3. Germline V gene data show CDR1 as SGHRS and CDR2 as YFSETQ.